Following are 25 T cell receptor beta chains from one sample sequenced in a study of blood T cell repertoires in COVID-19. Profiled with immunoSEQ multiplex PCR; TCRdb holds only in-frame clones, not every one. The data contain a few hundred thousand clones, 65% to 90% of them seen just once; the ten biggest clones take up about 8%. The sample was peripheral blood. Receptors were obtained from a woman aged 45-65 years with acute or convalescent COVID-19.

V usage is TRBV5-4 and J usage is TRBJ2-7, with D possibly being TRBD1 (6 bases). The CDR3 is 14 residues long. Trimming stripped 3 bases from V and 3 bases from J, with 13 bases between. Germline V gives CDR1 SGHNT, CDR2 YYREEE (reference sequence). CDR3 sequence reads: CASSSVQGDYEQYF. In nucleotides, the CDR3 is TGTGCCAGCAGCTCGGTACAGGGAGACTACGAGCAGTACTTC.

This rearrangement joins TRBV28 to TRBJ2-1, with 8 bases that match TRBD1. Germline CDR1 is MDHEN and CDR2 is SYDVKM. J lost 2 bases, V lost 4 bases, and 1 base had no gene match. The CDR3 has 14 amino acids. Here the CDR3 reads CASSSTGAYNEQFF. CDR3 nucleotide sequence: TGTGCCAGCAGTTCGACAGGGGCCTACAATGAGCAGTTCTTC.

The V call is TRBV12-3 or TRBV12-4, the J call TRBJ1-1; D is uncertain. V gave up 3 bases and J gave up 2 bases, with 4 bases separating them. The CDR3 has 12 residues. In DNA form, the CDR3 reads TGTGCCAGCAGTTTCTTAAACACTGAAGCTTTCTTT. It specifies CASSFLNTEAFF.

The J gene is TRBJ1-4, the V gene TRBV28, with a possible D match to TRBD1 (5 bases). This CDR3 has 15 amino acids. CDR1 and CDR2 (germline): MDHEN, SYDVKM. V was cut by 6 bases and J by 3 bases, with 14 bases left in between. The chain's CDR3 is CASRRSQGANEKLFF. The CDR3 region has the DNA TGTGCCAGCAGACGCTCGCAGGGTGCTAATGAAAAACTGTTTTTT.

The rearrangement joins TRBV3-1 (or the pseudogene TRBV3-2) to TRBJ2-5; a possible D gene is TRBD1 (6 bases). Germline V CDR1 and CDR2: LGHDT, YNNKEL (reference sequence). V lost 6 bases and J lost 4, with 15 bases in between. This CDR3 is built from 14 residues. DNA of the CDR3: TGTGCCAGCAGAGTGACAGGTAGGACAGAGACCCAGTACTTC. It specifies CASRVTGRTETQYF.

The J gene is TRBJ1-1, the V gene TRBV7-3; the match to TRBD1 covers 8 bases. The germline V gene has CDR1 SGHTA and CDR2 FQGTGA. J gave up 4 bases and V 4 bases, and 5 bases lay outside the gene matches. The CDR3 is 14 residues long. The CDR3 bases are TGTGCCAGCAGCTCGGACAGGGCGGCCACTGAAGCTTTCTTT. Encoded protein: CASSSDRAATEAFF.

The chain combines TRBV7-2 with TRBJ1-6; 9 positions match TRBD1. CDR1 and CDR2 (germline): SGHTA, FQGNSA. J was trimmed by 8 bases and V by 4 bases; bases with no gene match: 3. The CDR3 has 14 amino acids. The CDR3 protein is CASSWGQGYSPLHF. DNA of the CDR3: TGTGCCAGCAGCTGGGGACAGGGTTATTCACCCCTCCACTTT.

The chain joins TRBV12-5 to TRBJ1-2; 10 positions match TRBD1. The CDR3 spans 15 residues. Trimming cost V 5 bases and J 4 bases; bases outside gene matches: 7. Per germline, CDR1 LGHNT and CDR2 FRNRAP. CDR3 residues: CASGLDRGASYGYTF. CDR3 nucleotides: TGTGCTAGTGGTCTGGACAGGGGGGCGAGCTATGGCTACACCTTC.

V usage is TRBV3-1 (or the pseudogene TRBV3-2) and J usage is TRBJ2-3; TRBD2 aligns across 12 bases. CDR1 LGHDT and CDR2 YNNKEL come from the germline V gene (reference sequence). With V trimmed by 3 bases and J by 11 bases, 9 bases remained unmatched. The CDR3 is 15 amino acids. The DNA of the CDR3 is TGTGCCAGCAGCCATGCTAGCGGGGGGGCCTTGGGGCAGTATTTT. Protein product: CASSHASGGALGQYF.

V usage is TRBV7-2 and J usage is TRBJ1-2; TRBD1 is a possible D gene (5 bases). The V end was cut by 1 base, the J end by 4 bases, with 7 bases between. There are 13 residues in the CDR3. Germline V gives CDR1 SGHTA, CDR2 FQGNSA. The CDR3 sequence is CASSLGQGYGYTF. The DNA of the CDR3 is TGTGCCAGCAGCTTAGGGCAGGGCTATGGCTACACCTTC.

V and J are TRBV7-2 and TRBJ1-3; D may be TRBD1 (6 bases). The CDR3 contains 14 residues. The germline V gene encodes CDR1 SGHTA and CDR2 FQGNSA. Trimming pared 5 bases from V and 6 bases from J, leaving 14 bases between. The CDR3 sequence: CASSTRTATNTIYF. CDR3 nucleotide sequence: TGTGCCAGCAGCACCCGGACAGCTACAAACACCATATATTTT.

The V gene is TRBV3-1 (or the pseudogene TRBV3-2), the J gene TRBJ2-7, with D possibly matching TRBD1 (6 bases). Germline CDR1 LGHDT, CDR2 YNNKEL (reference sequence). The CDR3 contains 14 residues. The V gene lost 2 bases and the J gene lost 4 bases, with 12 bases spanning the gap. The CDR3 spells CASSQRAGAYEQYF. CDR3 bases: TGTGCCAGCAGCCAAAGGGCAGGGGCTTACGAGCAGTACTTC.

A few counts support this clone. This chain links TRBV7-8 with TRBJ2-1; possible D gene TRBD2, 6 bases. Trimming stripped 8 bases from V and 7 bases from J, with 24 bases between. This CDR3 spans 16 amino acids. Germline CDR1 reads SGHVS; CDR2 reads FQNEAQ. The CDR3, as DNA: TGTGCCAGCCGCCCGGGGAACGGGAGAAGATTAAATGAGCAGTTCTTC. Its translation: CASRPGNGRRLNEQFF.

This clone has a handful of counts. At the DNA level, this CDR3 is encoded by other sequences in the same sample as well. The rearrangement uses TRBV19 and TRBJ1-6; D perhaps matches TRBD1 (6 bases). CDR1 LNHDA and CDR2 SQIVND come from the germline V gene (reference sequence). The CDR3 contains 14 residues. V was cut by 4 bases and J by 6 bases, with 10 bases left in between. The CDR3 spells CASSTAGANSPLHF. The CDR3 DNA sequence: TGTGCCAGTAGTACCGCAGGGGCTAATTCACCCCTCCACTTT.

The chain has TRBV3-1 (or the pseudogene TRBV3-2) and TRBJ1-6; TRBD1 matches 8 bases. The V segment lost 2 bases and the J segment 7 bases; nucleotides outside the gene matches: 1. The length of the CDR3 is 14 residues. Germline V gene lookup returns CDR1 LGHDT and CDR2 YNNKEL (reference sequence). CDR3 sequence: CASSQTGGNSPLHF. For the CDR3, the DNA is TGTGCCAGCAGCCAAACAGGGGGAAATTCACCCCTCCACTTT.

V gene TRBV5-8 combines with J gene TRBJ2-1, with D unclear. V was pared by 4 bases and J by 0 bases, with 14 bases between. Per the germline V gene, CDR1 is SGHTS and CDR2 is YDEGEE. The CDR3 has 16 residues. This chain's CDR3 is CASSPMHTSSYNEQFF. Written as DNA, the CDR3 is TGTGCCAGCAGCCCGATGCATACATCCTCCTACAATGAGCAGTTCTTC.

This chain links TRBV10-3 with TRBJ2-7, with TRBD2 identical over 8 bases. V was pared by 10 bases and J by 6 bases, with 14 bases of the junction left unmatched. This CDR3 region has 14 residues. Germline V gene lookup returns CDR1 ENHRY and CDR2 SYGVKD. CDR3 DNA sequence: TGTGCCACCGGGAGCGACGGGGGGGAGAGCGAGCAGTACTTC. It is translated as CATGSDGGESEQYF.

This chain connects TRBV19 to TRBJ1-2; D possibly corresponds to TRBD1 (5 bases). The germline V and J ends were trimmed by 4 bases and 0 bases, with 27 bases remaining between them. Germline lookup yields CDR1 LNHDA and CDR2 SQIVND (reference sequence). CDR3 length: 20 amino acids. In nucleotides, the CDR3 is TGTGCCAGTAGTACAAGGGGTCAGCTTCACAACCGGAAAGCTAACTATGGCTACACCTTC. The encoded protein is CASSTRGQLHNRKANYGYTF.

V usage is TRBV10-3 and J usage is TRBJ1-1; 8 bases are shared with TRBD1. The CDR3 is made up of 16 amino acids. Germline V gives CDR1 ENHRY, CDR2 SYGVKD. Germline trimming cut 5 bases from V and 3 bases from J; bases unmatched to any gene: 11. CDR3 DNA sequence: TGTGCCATCAGTTCTTATCTGGACAGGGCGGACACTGAAGCTTTCTTT. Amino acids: CAISSYLDRADTEAFF.

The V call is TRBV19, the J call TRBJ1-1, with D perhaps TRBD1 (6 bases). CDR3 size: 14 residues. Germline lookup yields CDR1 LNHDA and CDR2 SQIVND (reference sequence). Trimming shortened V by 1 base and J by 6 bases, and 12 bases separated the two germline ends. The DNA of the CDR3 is TGTGCCAGTAGTATAGGGGGGCAGGGCTCTGAAGCTTTCTTT. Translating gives CASSIGGQGSEAFF.

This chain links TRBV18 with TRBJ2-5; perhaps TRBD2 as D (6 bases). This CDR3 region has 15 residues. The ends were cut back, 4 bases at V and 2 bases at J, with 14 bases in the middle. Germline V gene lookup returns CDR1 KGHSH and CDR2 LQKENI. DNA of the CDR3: TGTGCCAGCTCACACCGGGGGACCAAACAAGAGACCCAGTACTTC. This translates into CASSHRGTKQETQYF. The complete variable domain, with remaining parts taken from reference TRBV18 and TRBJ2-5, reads NAGVMQNPRHLVRRRGQEARLRCSPMKGHSHVYWYRQLPEEGLKFMVYLQKENIIDESGMPKERFSAEFPKEGPSILRIQQVVRGDSAAYFCASSHRGTKQETQYFGPGTRLLVL.

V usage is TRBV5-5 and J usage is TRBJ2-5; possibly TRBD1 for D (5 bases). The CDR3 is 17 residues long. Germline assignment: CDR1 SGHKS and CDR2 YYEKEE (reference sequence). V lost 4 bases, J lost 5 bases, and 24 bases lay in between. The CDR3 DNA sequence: TGTGCCAGCAGCCCGCAGGGCCGGACGATTAAAAGCGAGACCCAGTACTTC. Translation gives CASSPQGRTIKSETQYF.

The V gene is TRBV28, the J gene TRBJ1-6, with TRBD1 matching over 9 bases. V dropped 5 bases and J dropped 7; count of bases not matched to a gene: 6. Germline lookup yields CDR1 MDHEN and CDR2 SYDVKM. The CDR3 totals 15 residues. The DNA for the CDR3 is TGTGCCAGCAGTAAAAGGACAGGGGTCAATTCACCCCTCCACTTT. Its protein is CASSKRTGVNSPLHF.

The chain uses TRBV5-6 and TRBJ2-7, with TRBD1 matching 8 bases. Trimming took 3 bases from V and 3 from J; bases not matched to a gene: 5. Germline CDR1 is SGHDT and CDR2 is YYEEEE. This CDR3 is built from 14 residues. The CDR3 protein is CASSSGGGHYEQYF. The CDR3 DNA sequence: TGTGCCAGCAGCTCAGGGGGCGGCCACTACGAGCAGTACTTC.

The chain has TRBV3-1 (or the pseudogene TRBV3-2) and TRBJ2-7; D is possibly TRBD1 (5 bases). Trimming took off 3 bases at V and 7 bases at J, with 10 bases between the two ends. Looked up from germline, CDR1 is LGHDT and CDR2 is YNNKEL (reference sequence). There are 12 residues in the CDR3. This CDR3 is CASSHRRTEQYF. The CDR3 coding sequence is TGTGCCAGCAGCCACCGTAGGACAGAGCAGTACTTC.